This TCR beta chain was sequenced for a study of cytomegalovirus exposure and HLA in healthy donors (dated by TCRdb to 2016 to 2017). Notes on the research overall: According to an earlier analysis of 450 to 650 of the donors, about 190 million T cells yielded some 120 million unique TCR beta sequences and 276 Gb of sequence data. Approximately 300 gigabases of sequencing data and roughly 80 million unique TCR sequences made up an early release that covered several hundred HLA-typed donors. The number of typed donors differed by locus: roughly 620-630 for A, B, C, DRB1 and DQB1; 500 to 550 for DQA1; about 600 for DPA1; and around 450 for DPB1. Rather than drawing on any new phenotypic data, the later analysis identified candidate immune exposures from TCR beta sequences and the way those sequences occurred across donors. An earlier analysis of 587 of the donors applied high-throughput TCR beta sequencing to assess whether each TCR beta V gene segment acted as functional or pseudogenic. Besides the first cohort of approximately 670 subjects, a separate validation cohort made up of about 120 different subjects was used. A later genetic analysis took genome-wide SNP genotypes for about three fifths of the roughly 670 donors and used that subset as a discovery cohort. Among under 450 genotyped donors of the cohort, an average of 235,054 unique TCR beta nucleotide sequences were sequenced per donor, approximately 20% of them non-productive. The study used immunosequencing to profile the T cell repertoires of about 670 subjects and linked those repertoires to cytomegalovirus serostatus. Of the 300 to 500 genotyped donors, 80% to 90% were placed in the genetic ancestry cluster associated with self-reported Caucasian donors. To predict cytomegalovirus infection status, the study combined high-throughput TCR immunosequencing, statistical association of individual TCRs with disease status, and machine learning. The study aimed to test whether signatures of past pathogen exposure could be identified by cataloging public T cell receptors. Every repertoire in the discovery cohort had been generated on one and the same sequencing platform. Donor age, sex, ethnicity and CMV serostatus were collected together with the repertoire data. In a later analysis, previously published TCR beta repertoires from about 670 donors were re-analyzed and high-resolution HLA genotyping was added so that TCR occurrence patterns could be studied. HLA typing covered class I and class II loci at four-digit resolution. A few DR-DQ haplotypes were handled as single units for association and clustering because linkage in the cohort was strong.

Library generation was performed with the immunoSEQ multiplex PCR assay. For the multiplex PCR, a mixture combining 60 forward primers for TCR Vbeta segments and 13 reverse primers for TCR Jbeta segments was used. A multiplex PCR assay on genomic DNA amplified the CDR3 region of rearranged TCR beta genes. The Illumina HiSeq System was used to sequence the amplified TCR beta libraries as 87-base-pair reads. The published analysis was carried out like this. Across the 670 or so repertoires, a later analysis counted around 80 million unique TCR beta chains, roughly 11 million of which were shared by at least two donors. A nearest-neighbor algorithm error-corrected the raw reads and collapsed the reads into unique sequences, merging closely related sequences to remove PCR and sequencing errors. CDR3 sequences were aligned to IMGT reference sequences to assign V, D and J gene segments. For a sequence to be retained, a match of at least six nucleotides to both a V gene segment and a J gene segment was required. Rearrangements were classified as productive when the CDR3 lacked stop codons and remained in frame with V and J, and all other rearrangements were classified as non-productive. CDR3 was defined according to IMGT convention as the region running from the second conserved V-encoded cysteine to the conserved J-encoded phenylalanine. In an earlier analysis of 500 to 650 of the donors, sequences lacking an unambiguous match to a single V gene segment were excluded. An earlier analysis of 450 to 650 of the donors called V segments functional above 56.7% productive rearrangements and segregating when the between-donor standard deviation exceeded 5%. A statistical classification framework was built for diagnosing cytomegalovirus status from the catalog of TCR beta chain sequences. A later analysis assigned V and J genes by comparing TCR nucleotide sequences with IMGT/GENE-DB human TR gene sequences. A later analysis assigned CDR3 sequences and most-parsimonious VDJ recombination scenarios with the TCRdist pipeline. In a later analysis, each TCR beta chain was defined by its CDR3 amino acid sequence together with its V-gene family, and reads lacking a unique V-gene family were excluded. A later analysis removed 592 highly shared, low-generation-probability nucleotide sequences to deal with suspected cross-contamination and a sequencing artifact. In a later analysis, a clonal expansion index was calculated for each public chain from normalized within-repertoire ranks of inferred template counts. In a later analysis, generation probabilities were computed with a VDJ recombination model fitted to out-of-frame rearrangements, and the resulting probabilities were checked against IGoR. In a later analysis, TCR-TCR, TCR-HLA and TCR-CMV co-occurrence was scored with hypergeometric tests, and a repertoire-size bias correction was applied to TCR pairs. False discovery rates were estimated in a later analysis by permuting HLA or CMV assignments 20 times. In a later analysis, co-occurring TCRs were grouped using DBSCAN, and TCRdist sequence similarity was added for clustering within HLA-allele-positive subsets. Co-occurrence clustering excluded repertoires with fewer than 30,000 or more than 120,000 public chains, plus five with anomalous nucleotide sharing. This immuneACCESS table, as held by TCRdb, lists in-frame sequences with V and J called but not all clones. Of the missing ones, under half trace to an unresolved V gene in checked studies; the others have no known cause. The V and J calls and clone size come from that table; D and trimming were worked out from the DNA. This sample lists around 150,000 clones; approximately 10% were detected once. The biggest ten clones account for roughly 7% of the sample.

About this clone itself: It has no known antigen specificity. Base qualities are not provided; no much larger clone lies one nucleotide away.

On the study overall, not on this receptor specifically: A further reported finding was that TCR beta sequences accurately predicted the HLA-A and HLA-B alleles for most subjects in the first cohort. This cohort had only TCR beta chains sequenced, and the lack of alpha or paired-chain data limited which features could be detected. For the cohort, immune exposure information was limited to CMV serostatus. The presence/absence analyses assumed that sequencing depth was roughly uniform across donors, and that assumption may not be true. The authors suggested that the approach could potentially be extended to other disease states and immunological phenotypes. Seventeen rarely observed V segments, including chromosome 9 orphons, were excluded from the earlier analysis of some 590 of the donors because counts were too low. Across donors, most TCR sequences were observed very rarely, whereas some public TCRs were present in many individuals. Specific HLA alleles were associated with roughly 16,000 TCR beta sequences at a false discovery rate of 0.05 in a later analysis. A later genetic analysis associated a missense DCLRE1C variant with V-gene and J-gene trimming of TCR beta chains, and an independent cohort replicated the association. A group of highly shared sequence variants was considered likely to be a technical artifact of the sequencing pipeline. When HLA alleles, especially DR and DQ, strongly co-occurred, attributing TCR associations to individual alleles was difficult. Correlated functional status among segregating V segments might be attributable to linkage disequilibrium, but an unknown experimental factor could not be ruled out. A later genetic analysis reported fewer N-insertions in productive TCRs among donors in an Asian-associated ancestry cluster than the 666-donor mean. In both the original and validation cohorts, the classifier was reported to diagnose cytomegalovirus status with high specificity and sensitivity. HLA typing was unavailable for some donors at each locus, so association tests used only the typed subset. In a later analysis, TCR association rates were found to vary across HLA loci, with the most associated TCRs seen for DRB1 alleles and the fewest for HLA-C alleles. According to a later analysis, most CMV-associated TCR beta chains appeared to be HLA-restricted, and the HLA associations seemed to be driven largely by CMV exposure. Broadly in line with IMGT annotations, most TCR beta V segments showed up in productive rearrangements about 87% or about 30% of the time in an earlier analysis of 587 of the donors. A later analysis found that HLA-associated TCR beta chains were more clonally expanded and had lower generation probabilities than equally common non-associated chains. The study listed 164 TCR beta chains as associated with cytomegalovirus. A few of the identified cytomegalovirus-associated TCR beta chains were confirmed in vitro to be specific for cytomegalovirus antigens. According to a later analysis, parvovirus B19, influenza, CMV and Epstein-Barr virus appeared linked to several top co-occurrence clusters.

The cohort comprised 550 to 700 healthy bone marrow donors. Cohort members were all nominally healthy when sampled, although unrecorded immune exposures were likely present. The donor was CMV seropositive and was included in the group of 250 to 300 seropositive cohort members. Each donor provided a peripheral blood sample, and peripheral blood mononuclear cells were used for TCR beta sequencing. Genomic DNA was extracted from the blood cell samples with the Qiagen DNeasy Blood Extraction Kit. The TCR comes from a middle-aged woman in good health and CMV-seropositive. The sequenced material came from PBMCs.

The nucleotide sequence reads as follows: TGTGCCAGCAGCCCCTGGACAGGGAAAACCGGGGAGCTGTTTTTT. Translated, it reads CASSPWTGKTGELFF. The sequence is built from TRBV9 and TRBJ2-2; a stretch of 8 junction bases matches TRBD1. From cysteine to phenylalanine, the CDR3 is 15 amino acids long. Only the CDR3 DNA is retained, 45 bases long and in frame from the first base. Ends trimmed: V by 4 bases, J by 5 bases; bases unmatched to a gene: 7. CDR1 and CDR2, per the germline V gene, are SGDLS and YYNGEE. Here the CDR3 is joined to the reference TRBV9 and TRBJ2-2 genes, and the full variable domain is: DSGVTQTPKHLITATGQRVTLRCSPRSGDLSVYWYQQSLDQGLQFLIQYYNGEERAKGNILERFSAQQFPDLHSELNLSSLELGDSALYFCASSPWTGKTGELFFGEGSRLTVL.